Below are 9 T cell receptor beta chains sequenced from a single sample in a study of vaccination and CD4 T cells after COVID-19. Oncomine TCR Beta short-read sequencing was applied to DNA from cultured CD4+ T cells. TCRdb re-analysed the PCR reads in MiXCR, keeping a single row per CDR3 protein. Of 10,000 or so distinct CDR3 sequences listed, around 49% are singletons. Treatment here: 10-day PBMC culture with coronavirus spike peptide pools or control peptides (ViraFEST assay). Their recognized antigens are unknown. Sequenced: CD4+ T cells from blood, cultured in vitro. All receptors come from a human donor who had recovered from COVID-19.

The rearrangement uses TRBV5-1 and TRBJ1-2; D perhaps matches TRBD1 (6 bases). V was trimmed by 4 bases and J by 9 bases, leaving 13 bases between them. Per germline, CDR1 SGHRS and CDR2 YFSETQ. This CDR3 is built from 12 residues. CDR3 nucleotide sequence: TGCGCCAGCAGCGGCAGGGGAGCGAGCTACACCTTC. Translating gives CASSGRGASYTF.

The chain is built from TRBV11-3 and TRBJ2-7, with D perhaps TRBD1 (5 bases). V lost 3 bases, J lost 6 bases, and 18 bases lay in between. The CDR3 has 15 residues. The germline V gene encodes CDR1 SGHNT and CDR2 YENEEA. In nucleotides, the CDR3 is TGTGCCAGCAGCTTTCGGGCGTTACAGGACGGCGAGCAGTACTTC. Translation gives CASSFRALQDGEQYF. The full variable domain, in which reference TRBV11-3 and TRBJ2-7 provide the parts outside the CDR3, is EAGVVQSPRYKIIEKKQPVAFWCNPISGHNTLYWYLQNLGQGPELLIRYENEEAVDDSQLPKDRFSAERLKGVDSTLKIQPAELGDSAVYLCASSFRALQDGEQYFGPGTRLTVT.

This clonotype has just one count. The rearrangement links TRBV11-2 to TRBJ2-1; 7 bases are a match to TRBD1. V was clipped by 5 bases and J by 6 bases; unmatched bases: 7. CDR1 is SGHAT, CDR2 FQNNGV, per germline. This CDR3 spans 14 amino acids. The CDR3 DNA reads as TGTGCCAGCAGCCCAGGGACAGCTAGCAATGAGCAGTTCTTC. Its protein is CASSPGTASNEQFF.

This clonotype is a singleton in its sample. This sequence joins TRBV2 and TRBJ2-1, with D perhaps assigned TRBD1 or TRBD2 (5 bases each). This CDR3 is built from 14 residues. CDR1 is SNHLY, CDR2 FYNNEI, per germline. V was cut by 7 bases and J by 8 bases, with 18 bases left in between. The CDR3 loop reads CASIEGSRVHEQFF. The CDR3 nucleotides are TGTGCCAGCATCGAGGGTAGCAGGGTCCATGAGCAGTTCTTC.

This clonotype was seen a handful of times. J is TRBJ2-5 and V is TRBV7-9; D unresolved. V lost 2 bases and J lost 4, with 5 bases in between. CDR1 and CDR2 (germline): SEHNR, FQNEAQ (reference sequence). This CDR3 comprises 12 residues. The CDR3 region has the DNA TGTGCCAGCAGCTTACGCGGAGAGACCCAGTACTTC. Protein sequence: CASSLRGETQYF. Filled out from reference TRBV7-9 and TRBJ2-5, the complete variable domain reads DTGVSQNPRHKITKRGQNVTFRCDPISEHNRLYWYRQTLGQGPEFLTYFQNEAQLEKSRLLSDRFSAERPKGSFSTLEIQRTEQGDSAMYLCASSLRGETQYFGPGTRLLVL.

CDR3 loop: CASSLSWDRWTNSPLHF. In DNA, the CDR3 is TGTGCCAGCAGTCTCTCTTGGGACAGGTGGACAAATTCACCCCTCCACTTT. The V call is TRBV12-3 or TRBV12-4, the J call TRBJ1-6, with 8 bases lining up with TRBD1. V trimming: 5 bases; J trimming: 7 bases; junction bases outside the gene matches: 13. This CDR3 is built from 17 residues.

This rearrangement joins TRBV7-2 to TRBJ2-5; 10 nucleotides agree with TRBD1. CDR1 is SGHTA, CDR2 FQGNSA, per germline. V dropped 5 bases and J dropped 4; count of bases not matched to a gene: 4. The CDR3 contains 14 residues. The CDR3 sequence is CASSLDRGPETQYF. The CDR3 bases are TGTGCCAGCAGCCTCGACAGGGGGCCAGAGACCCAGTACTTC.

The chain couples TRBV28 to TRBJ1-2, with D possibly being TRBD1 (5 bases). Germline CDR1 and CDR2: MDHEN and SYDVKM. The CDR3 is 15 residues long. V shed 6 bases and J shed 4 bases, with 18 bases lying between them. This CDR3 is CASRGAPWGGYGYTF. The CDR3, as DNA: TGTGCCAGCAGGGGTGCCCCCTGGGGGGGCTATGGCTACACCTTC.

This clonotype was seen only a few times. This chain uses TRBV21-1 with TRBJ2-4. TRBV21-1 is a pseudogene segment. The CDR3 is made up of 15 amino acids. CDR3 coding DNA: TGTGCCAGCAGCAAAGGCCGAAGTGCCAAAAACATTCAGTACTTC. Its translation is CASSKGRSAKNIQYF.